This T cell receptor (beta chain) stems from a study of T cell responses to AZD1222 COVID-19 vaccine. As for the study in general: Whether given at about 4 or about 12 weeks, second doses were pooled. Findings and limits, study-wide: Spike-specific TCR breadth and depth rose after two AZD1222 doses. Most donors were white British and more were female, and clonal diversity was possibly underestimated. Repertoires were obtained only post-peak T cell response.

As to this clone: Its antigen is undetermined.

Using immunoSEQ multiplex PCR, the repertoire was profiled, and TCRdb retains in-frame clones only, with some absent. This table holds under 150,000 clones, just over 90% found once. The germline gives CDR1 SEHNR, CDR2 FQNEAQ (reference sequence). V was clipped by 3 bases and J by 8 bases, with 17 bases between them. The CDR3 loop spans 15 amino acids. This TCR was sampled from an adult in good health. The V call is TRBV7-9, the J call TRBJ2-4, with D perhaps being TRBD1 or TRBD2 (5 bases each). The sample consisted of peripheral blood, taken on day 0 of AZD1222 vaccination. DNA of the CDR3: TGTGCCAGCAGCTTGGCCGGATCGAGGGGCGACATTCAGTACTTC. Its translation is CASSLAGSRGDIQYF.